These T cell receptor beta chains were read from a single sample in a study of post-analysis software for immune sequencing data. TCRdb re-called the PCR reads with MiXCR, one entry per CDR3 protein. Here the sample spans some 700,000 distinct CDR3 sequences, over 45% being singletons. The sequenced material came from blood. Receptors were obtained from a girl aged 2 to 9 with multiple sclerosis. CDR3s include the opening cysteine and the closing phenylalanine or tryptophan. D genes are given only for firm matches.

NA	TRBV4-1	CASSQDESGMGDTQYF
NA	TRBV12-3/TRBV12-4	CASKWSDYFDEQFF
TRBD2	TRBV5-1	CASSLTSGAYEQYF
NA	TRBV12-3/TRBV12-4	CASSPMDGSGANVLTF
TRBD1	TRBV10-3	CAISGGTGARRNEKLFF
TRBD2	TRBV5-1	CASSSTSGRAFDTQYF
NA	TRBV5-1	CASSVDGTNTGELFF
TRBD1	TRBV6-5	CASSYAGTGSSGANVLTF
NA	TRBV5-4	CASSLKAGRGSDNGQFF
NA	TRBV7-2	CASSLTPGGLGGTDTQYF
TRBD1	TRBV7-3	CASSPGTGPMNEQFF
NA	TRBV25-1	CASRESGRDEQFF
NA	TRBV20-1	CSAYRGWSTDTQYF
NA	TRBV10-2	CASDGGRDNEQFF
NA	TRBV7-9	CASSADGVANTEAFF
NA	TRBV11-2	CASRPRLSGANVLTF
TRBD2	TRBV28	CASVTSASYEQYF
NA	TRBV11-2	CASSLPFPDTQYF
TRBD1	TRBV9	CASSVSDRGGTEAFF
TRBD2	TRBV4-1	CASSQAAGGSYNEQFF
NA	TRBV20-1	CSARLRLTYNEQFF
TRBD2	TRBV6-6	CASSTRPGLDHNEQFF
NA	TRBV9	CASKRVQGSTGGYTF
NA	TRBV6-5	CASSYTGTVRETQYF
TRBD2	TRBV3-1	CASSQAWDYGEQYF
NA	TRBV28	CASSLDGRNPSTDTQYF
NA	TRBV29-1	CSVIQPDYEQYF
NA	TRBV11-1	CASSAWRLVSYNEQFF
NA	TRBV7-3	CASSVDSSPAANEQYF
TRBD2	TRBV6-4	CASSDSGLAGHTDTQYF